This T cell receptor beta chain is drawn from a study of T-cell reconstitution after alpha-beta-depleted transplantation in children. Unique molecular identifiers were incorporated into the prepared TCRbeta library. TCRdb analysed the PCR reads with MiXCR anew, one entry per CDR3 protein. This sample has about 210,000 distinct CDR3 sequences, with under 20% found just once. V was cut by 2 bases and J by 3 bases, with 13 bases left in between. The CDR3 runs to 15 residues. Germline-derived CDR1 and CDR2 are SGHTA and FQGNSA. Sample: PBMCs, mostly from graft donor cells, taken 360 days after TCRalphabeta/CD19-depleted stem cell transplant. The clonotype originates from a male patient under 10 years old who had a stem cell transplant for acute lymphoblastic leukemia, so the T cells may come from the graft donor. The chain employs TRBV7-2 and TRBJ1-2; no clear D. The CDR3 loop reads CASSLRPGNDYGYTF. CDR3 sequence (DNA): TGTGCCAGCAGCTTACGTCCCGGGAACGACTATGGCTACACCTTC.